What follows describes a single T cell receptor (beta chain). The data are from a study of blood T cell repertoires in COVID-19. Trimming took off 5 bases at V and 7 bases at J, with 11 bases between the two ends. The CDR3 length is 13 residues. Germline CDR1 reads PRHDT; CDR2 reads FYEKMQ (reference sequence). This table comes from immunoSEQ multiplex PCR, and its TCRdb copy is limited to in-frame clones, with some not included. Of some 270,000 clones listed, approximately 85% are singletons. Recruits, aged roughly 18 to 95 years, lived in 25 or so US areas. Clinical histories supplied by participants themselves formed the basis of cohort assignment.

Sequencing was carried out using PBMCs or T cells enriched from blood (not recorded which). This TCR was sampled from a woman in her forties or fifties with acute COVID-19. The chain links TRBV13 to TRBJ2-2; a weak D match, TRBD1 (6 bases). CDR3 DNA sequence: TGTGCCAGCAGCATCAGGGGCCACGGGGAGCTGTTTTTT. Protein product: CASSIRGHGELFF.